The next 20 T cell receptor beta chains were all read from a single sample in a study of T cells after posttransplantation cyclophosphamide. Clones were sequenced by immunoSEQ multiplex PCR, and TCRdb holds only the in-frame ones, with some missing. Sampling found a few thousand clones, none seen once. Busulfan-fludarabine conditioning, marrow transplant, and cyclophosphamide on days +3 and +4 were administered. Sequences were derived from PBMCs, sampled 32 days after allogeneic stem cell transplant with posttransplant cyclophosphamide. These receptors all come from a female patient aged 50-59 years who received an allogeneic stem cell transplant from a related donor, was CMV-positive, and had no GVHD. The graft donor may be the source of some T cells.

Relative to its sample, this clone is medium-sized. V gene TRBV9 combines with J gene TRBJ2-1; weak D call: TRBD2 (6 bases). This CDR3 has 15 amino acids. Per germline, CDR1 SGDLS and CDR2 YYNGEE. The germline V and J ends were trimmed by 4 bases and 9 bases, with 20 bases remaining between them. This CDR3 is CASSSGGAPGGEQFF. CDR3 coding DNA: TGTGCCAGCAGCTCCGGAGGGGCTCCCGGAGGTGAGCAGTTCTTC.

This clone was recorded many times. This chain joins TRBV9 and TRBJ2-2, with 8 positions matching TRBD1. Trimming removed 4 bases from V and 16 bases from J; junction bases left unmatched: 12. The CDR3 totals 13 residues. Germline V gives CDR1 SGDLS, CDR2 YYNGEE. CDR3 protein: CASSRQGRGVPFF. The CDR3 DNA is TGTGCCAGCAGCCGACAGGGGCGAGGGGTGCCGTTTTTT.

This clone is categorized as medium-sized. The chain joins TRBV4-3 to TRBJ2-1; TRBD1 aligns across 7 bases. The germline V gene has CDR1 LGHNA and CDR2 YSLEER. The junction had 10 bases not matched to a gene; V was cut back by 0 bases and J by 5 bases. This CDR3 has 17 residues. The CDR3 is CASSQDGRGLEDNEQFF. In DNA form, the CDR3 reads TGCGCCAGCAGCCAAGACGGTAGGGGGCTTGAAGACAATGAGCAGTTCTTC.

By share, this clone counts as medium-sized. The chain joins TRBV18 to TRBJ2-7; D call uncertain. Per germline, CDR1 KGHSH and CDR2 LQKENI. The CDR3 has 15 amino acids. The V gene lost 1 base and the J gene lost 0 bases, with 10 bases spanning the gap. CDR3 loop: CASSPQQKSSYEQYF. For the CDR3, the DNA is TGTGCCAGCTCACCACAACAGAAAAGCTCCTACGAGCAGTACTTC.

In its sample, this clone is medium-sized (0.01 to 0.1%). The V and J genes are TRBV2 and TRBJ2-3; D possibly corresponds to TRBD1 (5 bases). The ends were cut back, 1 base at V and 3 bases at J, with 8 bases in the middle. Germline CDR1 is SNHLY and CDR2 is FYNNEI. There are 14 residues in the CDR3. The CDR3: CASSEVAGTDTQYF. The CDR3 DNA is TGTGCCAGCAGTGAAGTTGCAGGGACAGATACGCAGTATTTT.

The table lists this clone with many counts. The chain recombines TRBV12-3 or TRBV12-4 with TRBJ1-2; D unresolved. Trimming cost V 5 bases and J 8 bases, with 15 bases left between them. The CDR3 contains 13 residues. The DNA of the CDR3 is TGTGCCAGCAGTCGGGTCGTTCAACTAGGCTACACCTTC. Amino acids: CASSRVVQLGYTF.

This clone has a count of ten or more. The chain has TRBV4-2 and TRBJ2-5, with TRBD1 matching over 9 bases. From germline, CDR1 is LGHNA and CDR2 YNFKEQ. This CDR3 has 15 amino acids. After removal of 1 base from V and 0 bases from J, the junction contained 0 bases not matched to a gene. The CDR3 DNA reads TGTGCCAGCAGCCAAGGGGACAGGGACCAAGAGACCCAGTACTTC. Translating gives CASSQGDRDQETQYF.

The chain is built from TRBV6-6 and TRBJ1-2; D is perhaps TRBD1 (5 bases). V shed 2 bases and J shed 4 bases, with 14 bases lying between them. The CDR3 length is 15 residues. In germline, CDR1 is MNHNY, CDR2 SVGAGI (reference sequence). The chain's CDR3 is CASSYQSGAPYGYTF. CDR3 in DNA: TGTGCCAGCAGTTACCAAAGCGGGGCTCCCTATGGCTACACCTTC.

This clone is labeled as large (0.1 to 1%). V usage is TRBV6-4 and J usage is TRBJ2-1; D not resolved. The ends were cut back, 5 bases at V and 0 bases at J, with 8 bases in the middle. The CDR3 is made up of 14 amino acids. CDR1 is MRHNA and CDR2 is SNTAGT in the germline V gene. The CDR3 protein is CASSPQSSYNEQFF. The DNA of the CDR3 is TGTGCCAGCAGTCCGCAGAGCTCCTACAATGAGCAGTTCTTC.

This clone was seen ten or more times. This sequence joins TRBV28 and TRBJ2-3; 10 bases line up with TRBD2. After removal of 4 bases from V and 3 bases from J, the junction contained 7 bases not matched to a gene. Per germline, CDR1 MDHEN and CDR2 SYDVKM. This CDR3 comprises 16 residues. The DNA for the CDR3 is TGTGCCAGCAGTTCTCCCGGGACTAGCGTTACAGATACGCAGTATTTT. Translation: CASSSPGTSVTDTQYF.

This clone counts as large. This chain joins TRBV7-2 and TRBJ1-3; tentative D call: TRBD1 (5 bases). Germline CDR1 is SGHTA and CDR2 is FQGNSA. The CDR3 spans 14 residues. V was cut by 3 bases and J by 4 bases, with 10 bases left in between. This CDR3 is CASSLGGTGNTIYF. DNA for the CDR3: TGTGCCAGCAGCTTGGGGGGAACGGGAAACACCATATATTTT.

The sample holds many counts of this clone. The genes are TRBV18 and TRBJ1-1, with a tentative D call TRBD1 (5 bases). Between the trimmed V and J ends, which lost 3 bases and 4 bases, there was a span of 15 bases. The CDR3 consists of 15 residues. CDR1 is KGHSH and CDR2 is LQKENI in the germline V gene. The CDR3 loop reads CASSPEGLDRTEAFF. The CDR3 DNA reads TGTGCCAGCTCACCTGAGGGGTTAGATCGCACTGAAGCTTTCTTT.

In its sample, this clone is large. This sequence joins TRBV7-9 and TRBJ1-4; 7 bases line up with TRBD1. Per germline, CDR1 SEHNR and CDR2 FQNEAQ (reference sequence). This CDR3 contains 13 residues. J gave up 7 bases and V 5 bases, and 4 bases lay outside the gene matches. Here the CDR3 DNA reads TGTGCCAGCAGCGACCGGGACAGTGAAAAACTGTTTTTT. It translates to CASSDRDSEKLFF.

This clone was detected ten times or more. V and J are TRBV29-1 and TRBJ2-7; D assignment may be TRBD1 or TRBD2 (6 bases each). Germline CDR1 and CDR2: SQVTM and ANQGSEA. Trimming removed 5 bases at V and 6 bases at J, with 14 bases between. The CDR3 runs 12 residues. The CDR3 nucleotides read TGCAGCGTTCATGCGGGACACTCCGAGCAGTACTTC. This gives the protein CSVHAGHSEQYF.

Only a few counts were recorded for this clone. The DNA of the CDR3 is TGTGCCTGGGCGTTGGGGGGGGCGGGTCAGCCCCAGCATTTT. Translating it yields CAWALGGAGQPQHF. This chain uses TRBV30 with TRBJ1-5; D is perhaps TRBD1 (6 bases). CDR3 length equals 14 residues. The V end lost 5 bases, the J end lost 6 bases, and 17 bases lay between the germline ends. Germline assignment: CDR1 GTSNPN and CDR2 SVGIG (reference sequence). The whole variable domain, remainder taken from reference TRBV30 and TRBJ1-5, is SQTIHQWPATLVQPVGSPLSLECTVEGTSNPNLYWYRQAAGRGLQLLFYSVGIGQISSEVPQNLSASRPQDRQFILSSKKLLLSDSGFYLCAWALGGAGQPQHFGDGTRLSIL.

This clone was observed at least ten times. The chain couples TRBV14 to TRBJ2-5; TRBD2 aligns across 7 bases. The germline V gene encodes CDR1 SGHDN and CDR2 FVKESK. With 1 base clipped from V and 4 bases from J, the junction kept 6 bases outside the gene matches. This CDR3 has 15 residues. In nucleotides, the CDR3 is TGTGCCAGCAGCCAAGGACTAGCCGAGTCAGAGACCCAGTACTTC. It is translated as CASSQGLAESETQYF.

In DNA, the CDR3 is TGCGCCAGCAGCTTGGTGGCTAGCGGGAGCGGCACAGATACGCAGTATTTT. Protein sequence: CASSLVASGSGTDTQYF. This rearrangement joins TRBV5-1 to TRBJ2-3; 10 bases are a match to TRBD2. Germline V lookup: CDR1 SGHRS, CDR2 YFSETQ. V was clipped by 0 bases and J by 1 base; unmatched bases: 5. This CDR3 contains 17 residues.

This clone is judged medium-sized. The rearrangement uses TRBV6-6 and TRBJ2-1; D is undetermined. The CDR3 has 11 residues. Between the trimmed V and J ends, which lost 0 bases and 10 bases, there was a span of 4 bases. Germline-derived CDR1 and CDR2 are MNHNY and SVGAGI (reference sequence). In DNA form, the CDR3 reads TGTGCCAGCAGTTACTCCCTGGAGCAGTTCTTC. Its translation is CASSYSLEQFF.

This clone came up many times. This chain links TRBV24-1 with TRBJ1-2; no clear D gene. CDR1 and CDR2 from the germline V gene are KGHDR and SFDVKD. The CDR3 consists of 14 residues. Trimming took 5 bases from V and 0 from J, leaving 9 bases between them. DNA for the CDR3: TGTGCCACCAGTGCGGCCGGGGCTAACTATGGCTACACCTTC. Its protein product is CATSAAGANYGYTF.

This clone was detected many times. The chain couples TRBV4-3 to TRBJ2-7; TRBD1 matches 8 bases. Trimming took 1 base from V and 4 from J; bases not matched to a gene: 6. CDR3 length: 15 amino acids. Germline CDR1 LGHNA, CDR2 YSLEER. The CDR3 DNA is TGCGCCAGCAGCCAAGGGCCAGGGGGCTTTTACGAGCAGTACTTC. Translation gives CASSQGPGGFYEQYF.